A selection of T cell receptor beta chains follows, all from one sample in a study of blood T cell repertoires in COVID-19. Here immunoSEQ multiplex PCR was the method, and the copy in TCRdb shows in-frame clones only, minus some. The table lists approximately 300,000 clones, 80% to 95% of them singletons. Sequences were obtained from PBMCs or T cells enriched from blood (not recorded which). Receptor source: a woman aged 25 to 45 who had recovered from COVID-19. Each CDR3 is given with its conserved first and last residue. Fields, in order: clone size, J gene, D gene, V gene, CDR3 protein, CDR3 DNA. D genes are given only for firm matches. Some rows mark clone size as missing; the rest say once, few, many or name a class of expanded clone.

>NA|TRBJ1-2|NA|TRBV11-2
CASSSLPHYGYTF
TGTGCCAGCAGCTCCCTTCCCCACTATGGCTACACCTTC
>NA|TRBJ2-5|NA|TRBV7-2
CASSLGQAQETQYF
TGTGCCAGCAGCTTAGGACAGGCCCAAGAGACCCAGTACTTC
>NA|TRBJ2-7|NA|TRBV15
CATSSDTGRQYF
TGTGCCACCAGCAGTGATACAGGACGGCAGTACTTC
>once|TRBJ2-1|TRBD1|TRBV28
CASTKGQRSYNEQFF
TGTGCCAGCACAAAGGGACAGCGATCCTACAATGAGCAGTTCTTC
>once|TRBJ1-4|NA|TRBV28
CASSLVEELKLFF
TGTGCCAGCAGTTTAGTGGAGGAGCTGAAACTGTTTTTT
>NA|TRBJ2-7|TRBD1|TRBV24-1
CATSDPSGTGGGEQYF
TGTGCCACCAGTGATCCGAGCGGGACAGGGGGAGGCGAGCAGTACTTC
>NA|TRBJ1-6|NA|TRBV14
CASSQITQISYNSPLHF
TGTGCCAGCAGCCAAATAACACAGATCTCCTATAATTCACCCCTCCACTTT
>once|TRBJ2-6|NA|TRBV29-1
CSVGGRIGSSGANVLTF
TGCAGCGTTGGAGGTCGTATCGGGAGCTCTGGGGCCAACGTCCTGACTTTC
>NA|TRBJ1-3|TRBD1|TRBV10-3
CAISGTGGSLGGNTIYF
TGTGCCATCTCCGGGACAGGGGGTTCTCTAGGTGGAAACACCATATATTTT
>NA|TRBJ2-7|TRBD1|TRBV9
CASSVGQGASYEQYF
TGTGCCAGCAGCGTTGGACAGGGGGCTTCGTACGAGCAGTACTTC
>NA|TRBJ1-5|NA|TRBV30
CAWSLLGRNQPQHF
TGTGCCTGGAGTCTGCTGGGGCGCAATCAGCCCCAGCATTTT
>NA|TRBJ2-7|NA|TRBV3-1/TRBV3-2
CASSQGQGYEQYF
TGTGCCAGCAGCCAAGGGCAGGGCTACGAGCAGTACTTC
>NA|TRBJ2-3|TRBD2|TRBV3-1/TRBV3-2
CASSHQGLAGGNRHTQYF
TGTGCCAGCAGCCATCAGGGTCTAGCGGGGGGGAACCGTCATACGCAGTATTTT
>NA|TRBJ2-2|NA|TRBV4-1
CASSHTSFTGELFF
TGCGCCAGCAGCCACACTAGCTTTACCGGGGAGCTGTTTTTT
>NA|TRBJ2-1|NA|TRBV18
CASSPAGAHNEQFF
TGTGCCAGCTCACCTGCGGGGGCCCACAATGAGCAGTTCTTC
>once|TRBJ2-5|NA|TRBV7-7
CASSLDVGVQETQYF
TGTGCTAGCAGCTTAGATGTCGGGGTCCAAGAGACCCAGTACTTC
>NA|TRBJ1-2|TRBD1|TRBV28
CASSRTGQVWGYTF
TGTGCCAGCAGTCGTACGGGACAGGTCTGGGGCTACACCTTC
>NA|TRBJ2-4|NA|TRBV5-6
CASDRQGRLAKNIQYF
TGTGCCAGCGACAGGCAGGGCCGCCTAGCCAAAAACATTCAGTACTTC
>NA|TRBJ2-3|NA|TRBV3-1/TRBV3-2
CASSQAVFSTDTQYF
TGTGCCAGCAGCCAAGCGGTCTTTAGCACAGATACGCAGTATTTT
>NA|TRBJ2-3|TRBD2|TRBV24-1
CATMEGKTSGTLYLGRRTDTQYF
TGTGCCACCATGGAGGGGAAAACTAGCGGGACCCTATACCTCGGGCGCCGCACAGATACGCAGTATTTT
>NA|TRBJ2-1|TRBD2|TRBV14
CASSPWRGAGNEQFF
TGTGCCAGCAGCCCGTGGCGGGGGGCGGGGAATGAGCAGTTCTTC
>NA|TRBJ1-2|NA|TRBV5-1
CASSLEAGHGYTF
TGCGCCAGCAGCTTGGAGGCAGGGCATGGCTACACCTTC
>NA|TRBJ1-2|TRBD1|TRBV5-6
CASSSWDRAYGYTF
TGTGCCAGCAGCTCCTGGGACAGGGCCTATGGCTACACCTTC
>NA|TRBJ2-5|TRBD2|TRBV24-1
CATSDPGTSGRETQYF
TGTGCCACCAGTGACCCCGGGACTAGCGGGAGAGAGACCCAGTACTTC
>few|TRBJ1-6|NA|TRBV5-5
CASSLYRGNSPLHF
TGTGCCAGCAGCTTGTACCGGGGAAATTCACCCCTCCACTTT
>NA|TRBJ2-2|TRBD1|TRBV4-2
CASSQPTGGAAGELFF
TGTGCCAGCAGCCAACCCACAGGGGGCGCGGCCGGGGAGCTGTTTTTT
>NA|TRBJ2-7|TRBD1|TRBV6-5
CASRFRDRGAYEQYF
TGTGCCAGCAGATTCCGGGACAGGGGGGCCTACGAGCAGTACTTC